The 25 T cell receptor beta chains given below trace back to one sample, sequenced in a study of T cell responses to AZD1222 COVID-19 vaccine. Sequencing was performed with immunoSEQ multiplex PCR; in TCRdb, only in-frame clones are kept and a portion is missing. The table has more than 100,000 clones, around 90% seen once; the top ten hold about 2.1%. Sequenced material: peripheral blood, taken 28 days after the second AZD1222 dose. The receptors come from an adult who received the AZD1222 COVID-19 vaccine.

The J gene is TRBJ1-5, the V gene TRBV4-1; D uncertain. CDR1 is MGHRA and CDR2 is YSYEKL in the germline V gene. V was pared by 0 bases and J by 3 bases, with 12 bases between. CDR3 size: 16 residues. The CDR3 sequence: CASSQDPPGNNQPQHF. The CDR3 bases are TGCGCCAGCAGCCAAGATCCACCCGGGAACAATCAGCCCCAGCATTTT.

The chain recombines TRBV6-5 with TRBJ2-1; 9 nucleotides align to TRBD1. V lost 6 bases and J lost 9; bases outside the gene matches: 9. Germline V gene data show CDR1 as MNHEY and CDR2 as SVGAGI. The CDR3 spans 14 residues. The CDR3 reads CASRSGTGWFEQFF. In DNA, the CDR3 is TGTGCCAGCAGGTCCGGGACAGGGTGGTTTGAGCAGTTCTTC.

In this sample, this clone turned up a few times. In DNA form, the CDR3 reads TGTGCCAGCACCCTGGGGGGGGTCAACACTGAAGCTTTCTTT. This sequence encodes CASTLGGVNTEAFF. The rearrangement links TRBV6-6 to TRBJ1-1; perhaps TRBD1 as D (5 bases). With 7 bases removed from V and 2 bases from J, the gap between germline ends came to 14 bases. The CDR3 has 14 amino acids. From germline, CDR1 is MNHNY and CDR2 SVGAGI (reference sequence).

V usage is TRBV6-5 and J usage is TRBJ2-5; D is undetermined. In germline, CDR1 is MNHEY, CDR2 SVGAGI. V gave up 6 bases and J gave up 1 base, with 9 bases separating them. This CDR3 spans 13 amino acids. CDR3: CASRMNVQETQYF. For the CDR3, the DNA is TGTGCCAGCAGGATGAATGTCCAAGAGACCCAGTACTTC.

The CDR3 DNA sequence: TGCGCCAGCAGCCAAGGGGAGCCATACACAGATACGCAGTATTTT. This translates into CASSQGEPYTDTQYF. The chain has TRBV5-1 and TRBJ2-3; D might be TRBD1 or TRBD2, each matching 5 bases. Germline CDR1 reads SGHRS; CDR2 reads YFSETQ. The CDR3 has 15 amino acids. V gave up 4 bases and J gave up 2 bases, with 14 bases separating them.

In nucleotides, the CDR3 is TGCGCCAGCAGCCCGGCCAGGGCGAGAGAAGAAAAACTGTTTTTT. As protein: CASSPARAREEKLFF. This chain joins TRBV4-3 and TRBJ1-4; D may be TRBD1 (5 bases). With 4 bases removed from V and 8 bases from J, the gap between germline ends came to 17 bases. Per germline, CDR1 LGHNA and CDR2 YSLEER. This CDR3 spans 15 amino acids.

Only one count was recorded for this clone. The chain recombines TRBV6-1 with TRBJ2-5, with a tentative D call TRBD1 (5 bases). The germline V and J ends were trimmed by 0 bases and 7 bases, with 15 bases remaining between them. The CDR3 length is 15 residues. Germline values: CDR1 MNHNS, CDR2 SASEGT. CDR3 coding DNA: TGTGCCAGCAGTGAAGCTGACAGCAATATCCGGACCCAGTACTTC. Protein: CASSEADSNIRTQYF.

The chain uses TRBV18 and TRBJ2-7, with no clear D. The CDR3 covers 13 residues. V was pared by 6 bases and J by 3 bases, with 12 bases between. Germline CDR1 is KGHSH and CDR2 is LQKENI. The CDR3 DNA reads TGTGCCAGCTCCCAGAGGACCCGCTACGAGCAGTACTTC. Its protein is CASSQRTRYEQYF.

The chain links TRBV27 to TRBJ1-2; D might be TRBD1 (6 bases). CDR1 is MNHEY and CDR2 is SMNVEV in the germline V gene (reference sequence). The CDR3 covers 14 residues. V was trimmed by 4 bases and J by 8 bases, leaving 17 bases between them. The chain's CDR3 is CASSSYQGRGGYTF. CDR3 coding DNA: TGTGCCAGCAGTTCATATCAGGGGAGGGGAGGCTACACCTTC.

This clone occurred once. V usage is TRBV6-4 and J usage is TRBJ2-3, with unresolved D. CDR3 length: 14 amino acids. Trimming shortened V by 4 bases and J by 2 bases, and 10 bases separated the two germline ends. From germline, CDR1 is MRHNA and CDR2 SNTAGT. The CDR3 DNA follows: TGTGCCAGCAGTGCGGCTGCCGACACAGATACGCAGTATTTT. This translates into CASSAAADTDTQYF.

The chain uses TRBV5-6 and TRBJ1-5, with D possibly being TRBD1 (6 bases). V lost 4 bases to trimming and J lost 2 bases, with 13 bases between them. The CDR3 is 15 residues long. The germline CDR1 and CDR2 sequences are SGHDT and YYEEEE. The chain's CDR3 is CASSGRGLGNQPQHF. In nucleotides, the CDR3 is TGTGCCAGCAGCGGTCGGGGGCTTGGCAATCAGCCCCAGCATTTT.

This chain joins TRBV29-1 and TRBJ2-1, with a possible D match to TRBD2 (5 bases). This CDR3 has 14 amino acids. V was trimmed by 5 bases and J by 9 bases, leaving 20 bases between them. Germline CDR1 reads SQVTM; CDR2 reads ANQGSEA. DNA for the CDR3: TGCAGCGTTATCTGGAGGTCCCTTGTCGGTGAGCAGTTCTTC. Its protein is CSVIWRSLVGEQFF.

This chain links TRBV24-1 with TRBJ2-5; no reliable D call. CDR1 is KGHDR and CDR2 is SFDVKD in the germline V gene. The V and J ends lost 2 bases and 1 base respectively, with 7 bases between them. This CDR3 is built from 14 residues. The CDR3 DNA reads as TGTGCCACCAGTGATTATGGCTTCCAAGAGACCCAGTACTTC. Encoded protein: CATSDYGFQETQYF.

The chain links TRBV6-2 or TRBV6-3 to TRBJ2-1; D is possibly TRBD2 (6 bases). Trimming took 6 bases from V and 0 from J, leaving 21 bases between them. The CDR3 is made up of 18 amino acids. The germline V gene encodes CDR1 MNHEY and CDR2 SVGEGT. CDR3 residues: CASSPWAPVGSSYNEQFF. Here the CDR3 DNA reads TGTGCCAGCAGCCCTTGGGCGCCCGTCGGGAGCTCCTACAATGAGCAGTTCTTC.

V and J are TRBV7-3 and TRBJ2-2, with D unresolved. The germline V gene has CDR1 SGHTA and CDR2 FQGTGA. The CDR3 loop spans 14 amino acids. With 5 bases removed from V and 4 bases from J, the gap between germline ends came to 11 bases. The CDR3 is CASSTRPGTGELFF. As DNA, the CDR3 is TGTGCCAGCAGCACCCGTCCTGGCACCGGGGAGCTGTTTTTT.

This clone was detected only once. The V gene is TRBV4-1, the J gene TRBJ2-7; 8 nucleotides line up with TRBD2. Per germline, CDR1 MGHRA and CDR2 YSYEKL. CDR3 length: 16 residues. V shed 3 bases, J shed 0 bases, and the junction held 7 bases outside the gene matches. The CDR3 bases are TGCGCCAGCAGCCAGGATCGGGGGGGGAGCTCCTACGAGCAGTACTTC. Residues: CASSQDRGGSSYEQYF.

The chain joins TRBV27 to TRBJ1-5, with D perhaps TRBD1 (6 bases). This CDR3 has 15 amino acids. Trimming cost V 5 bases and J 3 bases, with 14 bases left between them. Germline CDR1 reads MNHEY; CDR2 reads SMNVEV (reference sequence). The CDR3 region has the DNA TGTGCCAGCAGTCTAACAGGGCCCCTCAATCAGCCCCAGCATTTT. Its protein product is CASSLTGPLNQPQHF.

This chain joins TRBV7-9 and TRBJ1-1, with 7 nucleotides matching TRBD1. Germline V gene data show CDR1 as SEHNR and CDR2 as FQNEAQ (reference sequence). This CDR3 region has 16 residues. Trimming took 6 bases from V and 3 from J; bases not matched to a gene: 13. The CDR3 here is CASSYSTGRRDTEAFF. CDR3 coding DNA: TGTGCCAGCAGTTACTCGACAGGGCGTAGGGACACTGAAGCTTTCTTT.

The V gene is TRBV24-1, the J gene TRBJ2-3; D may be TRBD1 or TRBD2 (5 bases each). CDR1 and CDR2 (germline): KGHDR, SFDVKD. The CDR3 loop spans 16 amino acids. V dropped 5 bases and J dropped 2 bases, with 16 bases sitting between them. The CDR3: CATSAGTPAATDTQYF. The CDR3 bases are TGTGCCACCAGTGCCGGGACGCCGGCCGCCACAGATACGCAGTATTTT.

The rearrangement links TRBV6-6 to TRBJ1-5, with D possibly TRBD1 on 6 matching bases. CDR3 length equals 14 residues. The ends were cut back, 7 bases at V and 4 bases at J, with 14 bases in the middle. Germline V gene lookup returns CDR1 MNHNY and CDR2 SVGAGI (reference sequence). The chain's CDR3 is CASNIRGANQPQHF. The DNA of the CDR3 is TGTGCCAGCAACATCCGGGGGGCTAATCAGCCCCAGCATTTT.

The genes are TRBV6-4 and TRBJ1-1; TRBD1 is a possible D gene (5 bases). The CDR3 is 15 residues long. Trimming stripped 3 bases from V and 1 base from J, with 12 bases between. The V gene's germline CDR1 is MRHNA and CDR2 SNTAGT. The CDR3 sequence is CASSDGSGQNTEAFF. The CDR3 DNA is TGTGCCAGCAGTGATGGGTCAGGGCAGAACACTGAAGCTTTCTTT.

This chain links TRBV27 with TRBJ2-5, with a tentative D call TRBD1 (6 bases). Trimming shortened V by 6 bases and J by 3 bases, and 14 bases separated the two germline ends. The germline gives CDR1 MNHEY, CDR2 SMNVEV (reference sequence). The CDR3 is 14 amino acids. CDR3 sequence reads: CASRVLGAEETQYF. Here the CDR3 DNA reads TGTGCCAGCAGGGTCTTGGGGGCGGAAGAGACCCAGTACTTC.

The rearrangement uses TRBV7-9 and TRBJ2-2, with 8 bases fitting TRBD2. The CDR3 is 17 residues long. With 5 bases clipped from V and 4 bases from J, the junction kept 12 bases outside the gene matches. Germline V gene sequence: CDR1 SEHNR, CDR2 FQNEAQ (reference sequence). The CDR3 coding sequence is TGTGCCAGCAGCCCCGGAGCCACTAGCGGATCCACCGGGGAGCTGTTTTTT. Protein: CASSPGATSGSTGELFF. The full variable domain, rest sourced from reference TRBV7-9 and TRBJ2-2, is DTGVSQNPRHKITKRGQNVTFRCDPISEHNRLYWYRQTLGQGPEFLTYFQNEAQLEKSRLLSDRFSAERPKGSFSTLEIQRTEQGDSAMYLCASSPGATSGSTGELFFGEGSRLTVL.

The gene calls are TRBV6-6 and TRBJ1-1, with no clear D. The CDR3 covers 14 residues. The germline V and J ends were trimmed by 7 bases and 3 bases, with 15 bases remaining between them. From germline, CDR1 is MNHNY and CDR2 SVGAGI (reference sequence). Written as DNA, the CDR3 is TGTGCCAGCACCAGTGGCGGATCGGACACTGAAGCTTTCTTT. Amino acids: CASTSGGSDTEAFF.

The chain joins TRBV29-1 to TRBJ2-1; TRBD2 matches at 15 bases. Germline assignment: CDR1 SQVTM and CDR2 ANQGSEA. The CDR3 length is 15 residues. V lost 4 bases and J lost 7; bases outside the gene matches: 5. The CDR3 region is CSVARTSGGGNEQFF. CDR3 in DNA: TGCAGCGTTGCAAGGACTAGCGGGGGGGGAAATGAGCAGTTCTTC.